Listed below are T cell receptor beta chains from one sample, sequenced in a study of shared clonotypes between healthy human individuals. Only in-frame clones appear in the TCRdb table, and some are missing; sequencing was by immunoSEQ multiplex PCR. The data contain hundreds of thousands of clones, 95% to 98% of them singletons. Sample: naive CD4+ T cells sorted from blood. These TCRs come from a woman aged 30 to 39 in good health. CDR3s include the opening cysteine and the closing phenylalanine or tryptophan. Clone size appears in some rows only: once, few, many, or a class for an expanded clone.

TRBJ2-1 - TRBV2 CASRLAGPNEQFF
TRBJ1-3 - TRBV4-1 CASSQSRTGALSGNTIYF
TRBJ2-7 once TRBV28 CASSLTDPSYEQYF
TRBJ2-3 - TRBV29-1 CSVGLGGRDTQYF
TRBJ2-7 once TRBV4-1 CASSQVGTGGGEQYF
TRBJ1-1 - TRBV27 CASSAPGWGTEAFF
TRBJ2-4 - TRBV28 CASGPGTGQTKNIQYF
TRBJ1-2 once TRBV14 CASSRGSNYGYTF
TRBJ1-3 - TRBV4-2 CASSQERVGRGATFTGNTIYF
TRBJ2-7 - TRBV30 CAWSVGAYEQYF
TRBJ1-5 - TRBV21-1 CASSKDGPKGNQPQHF
TRBJ1-1 - TRBV7-8 CASRTDPKNTEAFF